The 23 T cell receptor beta chains below all came from one sample that was sequenced in a study of T cell responses to AZD1222 COVID-19 vaccine. Sequenced by immunoSEQ multiplex PCR; TCRdb stores in-frame clones only, minus some. The profile shows some 200,000 clones, 90% to 95% of them singletons. The sample was peripheral blood, taken 28 days after the second AZD1222 dose. These TCRs come from an adult who received the AZD1222 COVID-19 vaccine.

The genes are TRBV18 and TRBJ2-1; tentatively, D is TRBD2 (6 bases). Per germline, CDR1 KGHSH and CDR2 LQKENI. V was shortened by 4 bases and J by 6 bases, with 16 bases between the two germline ends. This CDR3 has 15 amino acids. This CDR3 is CASSRTVTGGNEQFF. The CDR3 coding sequence is TGTGCCAGCTCACGGACTGTCACCGGGGGCAATGAGCAGTTCTTC.

This clone was counted once. The rearrangement links TRBV9 to TRBJ2-2; TRBD2 agrees at 8 bases. Germline values: CDR1 SGDLS, CDR2 YYNGEE. This CDR3 is built from 16 residues. V shed 4 bases, J shed 2 bases, and the junction held 7 bases outside the gene matches. The CDR3 DNA is TGTGCCAGCAGCTTCCTTAGCGGGACAAACACCGGGGAGCTGTTTTTT. Translated, it gives CASSFLSGTNTGELFF.

Details on this clone: Its ends do not fully match the called genes, so a read error is possible. This rearrangement joins TRBV12-3 or TRBV12-4 to TRBJ2-1; D ambiguous. The CDR3 sequence is 13 residues long. The CDR3 nucleotides are TGTGCCAGCAGCCCGAACTCCTTCAATGAGCAGTTCTTC. Its protein is CASSPNSFNEQFF.

The V and J genes are TRBV7-2 and TRBJ1-5; D unresolved. The CDR3 runs 16 residues. V was clipped by 3 bases and J by 0 bases, with 12 bases between them. Germline assignment: CDR1 SGHTA and CDR2 FQGNSA. This CDR3 reads CASSLGSPYSNQPQHF. CDR3 bases: TGTGCCAGCAGCTTGGGCAGCCCCTATAGCAATCAGCCCCAGCATTTT. The full variable domain, with the rest looked up from reference TRBV7-2 and TRBJ1-5, is GAGVSQSPSNKVTEKGKDVELRCDPISGHTALYWYRQSLGQGLEFLIYFQGNSAPDKSGLPSDRFSAERTGGSVSTLTIQRTQQEDSAVYLCASSLGSPYSNQPQHFGDGTRLSIL.

This chain uses TRBV6-5 with TRBJ1-5, with D unclear. The CDR3 runs 13 residues. Trimming took 8 bases from V and 2 from J, leaving 10 bases between them. The germline gives CDR1 MNHEY, CDR2 SVGAGI. The CDR3 region is CASSRQGNQPQHF. CDR3 nucleotides: TGTGCCAGCTCTAGGCAGGGCAATCAGCCCCAGCATTTT.

The J gene is TRBJ1-5, the V gene TRBV2; TRBD1 might be the D (5 bases). Germline lookup yields CDR1 SNHLY and CDR2 FYNNEI. Between the trimmed V and J ends, which lost 8 bases and 7 bases, there was a span of 15 bases. The CDR3 loop spans 13 amino acids. This CDR3 reads CASSPEGFQPQHF. CDR3 nucleotides: TGTGCCAGCTCCCCCGAGGGGTTCCAGCCCCAGCATTTT.

The chain uses TRBV25-1 and TRBJ1-1, with 10 bases lining up with TRBD1. This CDR3 has 16 residues. Per the germline V gene, CDR1 is MGHDK and CDR2 is SYGVNS. Germline trimming cut 8 bases from V and 0 bases from J; bases unmatched to any gene: 9. The CDR3 DNA sequence: TGTGCCAGCGTCTCCGGGACAGGGGCAATGAACACTGAAGCTTTCTTT. Amino acid sequence: CASVSGTGAMNTEAFF.

The chain joins TRBV18 to TRBJ2-7; D is possibly TRBD2 (5 bases). V was clipped by 4 bases and J by 0 bases, with 7 bases between them. This CDR3 region has 13 residues. CDR1 is KGHSH and CDR2 is LQKENI in the germline V gene. The CDR3 loop is CASSRGPSYEQYF. The CDR3 bases are TGTGCCAGCTCACGCGGGCCCTCCTACGAGCAGTACTTC. The full variable domain, completed using reference TRBV18 and TRBJ2-7, is NAGVMQNPRHLVRRRGQEARLRCSPMKGHSHVYWYRQLPEEGLKFMVYLQKENIIDESGMPKERFSAEFPKEGPSILRIQQVVRGDSAAYFCASSRGPSYEQYFGPGTRLTVT.

The chain is built from TRBV28 and TRBJ1-2; D is uncertain. CDR1 MDHEN and CDR2 SYDVKM come from the germline V gene. V was pared by 3 bases and J by 2 bases, with 10 bases between. The CDR3 loop spans 14 amino acids. CDR3 residues: CASSFEGRNYGYTF. CDR3 DNA sequence: TGTGCCAGCAGTTTCGAGGGTCGGAACTATGGCTACACCTTC.

In this sample, this clone turned up once. The chain employs TRBV9 and TRBJ2-2; D gene uncertain. The CDR3 consists of 14 residues. The germline V gene encodes CDR1 SGDLS and CDR2 YYNGEE. V was pared by 0 bases and J by 7 bases, with 10 bases between. Here the CDR3 reads CASSVALRDGELFF. CDR3 in DNA: TGTGCCAGCAGCGTAGCTCTGCGCGACGGGGAGCTGTTTTTT.

The genes are TRBV27 and TRBJ1-1; 10 nucleotides agree with TRBD1. CDR1 and CDR2 (germline): MNHEY, SMNVEV (reference sequence). V lost 6 bases to trimming and J lost 5 bases; unmatched junction nucleotides: 6. CDR3 length: 14 amino acids. Written as DNA, the CDR3 is TGTGCCAGCAGGTTGACAGGGGGCAAGACTGAAGCTTTCTTT. Residues: CASRLTGGKTEAFF.

The chain joins TRBV7-9 to TRBJ2-1, with TRBD2 matching over 8 bases. The CDR3 is 15 amino acids. V was pared by 2 bases and J by 9 bases, with 9 bases of the junction left unmatched. Germline V gene lookup returns CDR1 SEHNR and CDR2 FQNEAQ (reference sequence). DNA for the CDR3: TGTGCCAGCAGCTTAAGTAGCGGGACCCCATCTGAGCAGTTCTTC. Its protein is CASSLSSGTPSEQFF. Full variable domain (outside the CDR3, taken from reference TRBV7-9 and TRBJ2-1): DTGVSQNPRHKITKRGQNVTFRCDPISEHNRLYWYRQTLGQGPEFLTYFQNEAQLEKSRLLSDRFSAERPKGSFSTLEIQRTEQGDSAMYLCASSLSSGTPSEQFFGPGTRLTVL.

This clone was seen a single time. J is TRBJ2-1 and V is TRBV9; D gene uncertain. V lost 2 bases, J lost 4 bases, and 10 bases lay in between. Per germline, CDR1 SGDLS and CDR2 YYNGEE. The CDR3 runs to 14 residues. In DNA form, the CDR3 reads TGTGCCAGCAGCGTTCCAGGACCGTACAATGAGCAGTTCTTC. Translation gives CASSVPGPYNEQFF. Complete variable domain (other parts from reference TRBV9 and TRBJ2-1): DSGVTQTPKHLITATGQRVTLRCSPRSGDLSVYWYQQSLDQGLQFLIQYYNGEERAKGNILERFSAQQFPDLHSELNLSSLELGDSALYFCASSVPGPYNEQFFGPGTRLTVL.

This clone was counted a single time. The chain employs TRBV16 and TRBJ1-1; D unresolved. CDR1 KGHSY and CDR2 FQNENV come from the germline V gene. V was clipped by 6 bases and J by 10 bases, with 12 bases between them. The length of the CDR3 is 11 residues. The chain's CDR3 is CASSPGERAFF. DNA of the CDR3: TGTGCCAGCAGTCCGGGCGAACGAGCTTTCTTT.

The J gene is TRBJ2-7, the V gene TRBV9; the match to TRBD2 covers 10 bases. Looked up from germline, CDR1 is SGDLS and CDR2 is YYNGEE. V gave up 3 bases and J gave up 4 bases; unmatched junction bases: 10. This CDR3 is built from 16 residues. The CDR3 bases are TGTGCCAGCAGCGAGGCCCCAGTAGCGGGAGGTTACGAGCAGTACTTC. It yields the protein CASSEAPVAGGYEQYF.

The rearrangement links TRBV10-1 to TRBJ2-7, with a weak D call TRBD2 (5 bases). The V and J ends lost 4 bases and 3 bases respectively, with 10 bases between them. The CDR3 runs to 13 residues. The germline CDR1 and CDR2 sequences are WNHNN and SYGVQD (reference sequence). CDR3 bases: TGCGCCAGCAGTGCGCGGAGGAACTACGAGCAGTACTTC. Its protein product is CASSARRNYEQYF.

J is TRBJ2-7 and V is TRBV28; the D is unclear. Germline loops: CDR1 MDHEN, CDR2 SYDVKM. This CDR3 has 13 residues. V was pared by 4 bases and J by 4 bases, with 11 bases between. The CDR3 sequence is CASSWQLSYEQYF. The CDR3 DNA is TGTGCCAGCAGTTGGCAGTTGTCTTACGAGCAGTACTTC.

The rearrangement joins TRBV9 to TRBJ1-2, with a tentative D call TRBD1 (6 bases). This CDR3 is 14 amino acids long. The V end was cut by 4 bases, the J end by 7 bases, with 17 bases between. From germline, CDR1 is SGDLS and CDR2 YYNGEE. CDR3 coding DNA: TGTGCCAGCAGCCCCCGGACAGCAAGGTCTGGCTACACCTTC. Its translation is CASSPRTARSGYTF.

The rearrangement uses TRBV4-2 and TRBJ1-1; 9 bases are a match to TRBD1. The CDR3 consists of 14 residues. Trimming cost V 1 base and J 3 bases; bases outside gene matches: 0. Germline loops: CDR1 LGHNA, CDR2 YNFKEQ. The CDR3: CASSQGQGDTEAFF. For the CDR3, the DNA is TGTGCCAGCAGCCAAGGACAGGGGGACACTGAAGCTTTCTTT.

The gene calls are TRBV27 and TRBJ1-2; D uncertain. Germline V gene lookup returns CDR1 MNHEY and CDR2 SMNVEV (reference sequence). Trimming pared 8 bases from V and 1 base from J, leaving 5 bases between. The CDR3 totals 11 residues. CDR3 bases: TGTGCCAGCTCTGATAACTATGGCTACACCTTC. Residues: CASSDNYGYTF.

This chain uses TRBV5-1 with TRBJ2-3; 10 bases are a match to TRBD2. The CDR3 spans 17 residues. CDR1 is SGHRS and CDR2 is YFSETQ in the germline V gene. The junction had 11 bases not matched to a gene; V was cut back by 4 bases and J by 3 bases. CDR3 DNA: TGCGCCAGCAGCAGCCTTTCTAGCGGGAGTTGGACAGATACGCAGTATTTT. Its translation: CASSSLSSGSWTDTQYF.

This clone was seen once. This rearrangement joins TRBV7-3 to TRBJ1-3; 7 bases map to TRBD1. Looked up from germline, CDR1 is SGHTA and CDR2 is FQGTGA. The CDR3 runs 14 residues. V trimming: 2 bases; J trimming: 4 bases; junction bases outside the gene matches: 2. DNA for the CDR3: TGTGCCAGCAGCTTATCAGGGGGAGGAAACACCATATATTTT. Amino acid sequence: CASSLSGGGNTIYF.

V is TRBV5-1 and J is TRBJ2-7, with 11 bases identical to TRBD2. There are 15 residues in the CDR3. The junction had 8 bases not matched to a gene; V was cut back by 4 bases and J by 5 bases. Germline loops: CDR1 SGHRS, CDR2 YFSETQ. CDR3 sequence (DNA): TGCGCCAGCAGCAAGACTAGCGGGATGGGCCACGAGCAGTACTTC. Its protein product is CASSKTSGMGHEQYF.